The present entry profiles one TCR beta chain with its context. This sample is drawn from a study of T-cell reconstitution after alpha-beta-depleted transplantation in children. Unique molecular identifiers featured in how the TCRbeta library was prepared. One entry per CDR3 protein results from TCRdb running MiXCR on the PCR reads. The data hold 600,000 to 800,000 distinct CDR3 sequences, with around 13% observed a single time. Germline V lookup: CDR1 KGHSH, CDR2 LQKENI. The CDR3 has 15 amino acids. Trimming took 3 bases from V and 5 from J, leaving 17 bases between them. The source of this sequence is a girl aged 2-10 years with congenital amegakaryocytic thrombocytopenia, due to receive a stem cell transplant. The chain carries TRBV18 and TRBJ2-7; tentative D call: TRBD2 (6 bases). The specimen comprised PBMCs, sampled before TCRalphabeta/CD19-depleted stem cell transplant. The CDR3 spells CASSPGGFGEHEQYF. Here the CDR3 DNA reads TGTGCCAGCTCACCCGGGGGTTTCGGTGAACACGAGCAGTACTTC.